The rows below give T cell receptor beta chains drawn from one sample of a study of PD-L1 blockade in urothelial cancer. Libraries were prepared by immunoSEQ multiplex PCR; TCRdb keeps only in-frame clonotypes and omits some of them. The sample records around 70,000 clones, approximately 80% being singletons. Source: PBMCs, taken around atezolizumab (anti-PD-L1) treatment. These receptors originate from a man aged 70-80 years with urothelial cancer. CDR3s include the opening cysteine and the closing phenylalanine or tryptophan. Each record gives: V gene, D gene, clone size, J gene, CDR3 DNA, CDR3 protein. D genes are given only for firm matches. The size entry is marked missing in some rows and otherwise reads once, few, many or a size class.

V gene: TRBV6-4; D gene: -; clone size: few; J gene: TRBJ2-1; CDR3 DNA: TGTGCCAGCAGTGACTCGTCAGCGGGTGTCTCCTACAATGAGCAGTTCTTC; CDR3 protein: CASSDSSAGVSYNEQFF
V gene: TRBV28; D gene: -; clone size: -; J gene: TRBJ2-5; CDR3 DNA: TGTGCCAGCAGTTTCCGGGCGGGACGACAAGAGACCCAGTACTTC; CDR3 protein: CASSFRAGRQETQYF
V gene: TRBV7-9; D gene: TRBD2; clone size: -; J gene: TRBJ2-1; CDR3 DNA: TGTGCCAGCAGCTCGGGACTAGCGGGTTTTAATGAGCAGTTCTTC; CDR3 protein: CASSSGLAGFNEQFF
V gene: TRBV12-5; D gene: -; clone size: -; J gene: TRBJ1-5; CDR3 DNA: TGTGCTAGTGGTTTGGTACTGGGCCCCCAGCATTTT; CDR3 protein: CASGLVLGPQHF
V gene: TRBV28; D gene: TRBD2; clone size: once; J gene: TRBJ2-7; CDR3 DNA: TGTGCCAGCAGTTCTCCTTCTAGCGGGAGGGGGGGGGAGCAGTACTTC; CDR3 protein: CASSSPSSGRGGEQYF
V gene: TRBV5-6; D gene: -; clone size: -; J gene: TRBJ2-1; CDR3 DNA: TGTGCCAGCAGCTTGGTTGGACAAGACTACAATGAGCAGTTCTTC; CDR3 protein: CASSLVGQDYNEQFF
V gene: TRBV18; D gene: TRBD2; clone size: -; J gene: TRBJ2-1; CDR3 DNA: TGTGCCAGCTCACTAAACCGACTAGCGGGAGTCTACAATGAGCAGTTCTTC; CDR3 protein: CASSLNRLAGVYNEQFF
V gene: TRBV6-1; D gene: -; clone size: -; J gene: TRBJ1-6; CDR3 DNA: TGTGCCAGCAGCCTGAACAGAAACGACTCACCCCTCCACTTT; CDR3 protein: CASSLNRNDSPLHF
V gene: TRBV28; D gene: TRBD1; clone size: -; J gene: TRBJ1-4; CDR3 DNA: TGTGCCAGCATTCCTACAGGGGGCGGGGAAAAACTGTTTTTT; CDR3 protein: CASIPTGGGEKLFF
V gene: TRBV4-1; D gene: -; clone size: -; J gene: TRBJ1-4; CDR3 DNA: TGCGCCAGCAGCCAGACCGGGACTCTGGGAGAAAAACTGTTTTTT; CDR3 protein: CASSQTGTLGEKLFF
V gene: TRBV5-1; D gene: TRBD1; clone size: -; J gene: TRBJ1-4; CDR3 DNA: TGCGCCAGCAGCTTGGGAGGGACAGGGAATGAAAAACTGTTTTTT; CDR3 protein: CASSLGGTGNEKLFF
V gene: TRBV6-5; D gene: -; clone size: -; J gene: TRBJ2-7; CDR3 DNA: TGTGCCAGCAGTTACTCGAGCGGGACAGGCGAGTACTTC; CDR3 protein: CASSYSSGTGEYF
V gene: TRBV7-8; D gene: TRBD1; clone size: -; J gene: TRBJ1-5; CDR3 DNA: TGTGCCAGCGGGGGACAGGGGGCTGCCAATCAGCCCCAGCATTTT; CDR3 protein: CASGGQGAANQPQHF
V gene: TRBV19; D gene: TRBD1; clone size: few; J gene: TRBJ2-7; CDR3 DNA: TGTGCCAGTAGTATAGAAGGGACAGCGACGTTCGGCGAGCAGTACTTC; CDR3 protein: CASSIEGTATFGEQYF
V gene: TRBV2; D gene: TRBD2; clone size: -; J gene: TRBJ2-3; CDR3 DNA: TGTGCCAGCAGTGTGGCTAGCGGGAGGACAGATACGCAGTATTTT; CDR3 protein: CASSVASGRTDTQYF
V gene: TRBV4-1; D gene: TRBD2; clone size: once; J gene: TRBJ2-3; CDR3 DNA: TGCGCCAGCAGCCAAGAGCCCAGCGGGAGTGGGGCAGATACGCAGTATTTT; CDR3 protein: CASSQEPSGSGADTQYF
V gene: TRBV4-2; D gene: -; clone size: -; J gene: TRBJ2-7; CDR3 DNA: TGTGCCAGCAGCCAAGGAGCGAGGACCTACGAGCAGTACTTC; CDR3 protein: CASSQGARTYEQYF
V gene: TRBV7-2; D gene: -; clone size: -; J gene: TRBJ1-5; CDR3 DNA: TGTGCCAGCAGCTTATCGGGTGATAGCAATCAGCCCCAGCATTTT; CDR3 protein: CASSLSGDSNQPQHF
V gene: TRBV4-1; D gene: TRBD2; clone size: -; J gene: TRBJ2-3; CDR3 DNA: TGCGCCAGCAGCCAGGGACTAGCGGGAGCCACTGGTACGCAGTATTTT; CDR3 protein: CASSQGLAGATGTQYF
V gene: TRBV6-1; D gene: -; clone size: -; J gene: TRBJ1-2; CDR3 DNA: TGTGCCAGCAGCCAGGCAGGCCCAAGTTATGGCTACACCTTC; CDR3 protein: CASSQAGPSYGYTF
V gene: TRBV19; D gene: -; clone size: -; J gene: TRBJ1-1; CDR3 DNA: TGTGCCAGTACCCTGACAGTGAACACTGAAGCTTTCTTT; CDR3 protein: CASTLTVNTEAFF
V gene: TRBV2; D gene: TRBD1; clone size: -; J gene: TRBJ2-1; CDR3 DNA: TGTGCCGGGAAGGGGGCGGGTCCCTACAATGAGCAGTTCTTC; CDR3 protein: CAGKGAGPYNEQFF
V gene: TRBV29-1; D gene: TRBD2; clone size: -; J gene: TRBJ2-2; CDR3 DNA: TGCAGCGTAACTAGCGGGGCGAACACCGGGGAGCTGTTTTTT; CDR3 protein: CSVTSGANTGELFF
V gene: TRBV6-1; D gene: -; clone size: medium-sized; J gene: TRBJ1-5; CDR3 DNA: TGTGCCAGCAGTGAAGCCACAGGGAGCAATCAGCCCCAGCATTTT; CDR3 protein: CASSEATGSNQPQHF
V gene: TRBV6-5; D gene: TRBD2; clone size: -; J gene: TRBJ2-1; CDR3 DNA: TGTGCCAGCAGCCCCGTTAGCGGGACCCACAATGAGCAGTTCTTC; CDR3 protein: CASSPVSGTHNEQFF
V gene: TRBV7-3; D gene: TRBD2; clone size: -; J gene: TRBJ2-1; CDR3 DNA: TGTGCCAGCAGCTTAACGGGAGCGGGGGCCTACAATGAGCAGTTCTTC; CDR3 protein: CASSLTGAGAYNEQFF
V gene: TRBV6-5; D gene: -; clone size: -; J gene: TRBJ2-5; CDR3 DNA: TGTGCCAGCACCAAAGTGGGGGGGACCCAGTACTTC; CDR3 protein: CASTKVGGTQYF
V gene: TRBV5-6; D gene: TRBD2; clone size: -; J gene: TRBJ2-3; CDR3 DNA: TGTGCCAGCAGCGTCCGGGACATCGGGACTAGCGGGAGGAGTGGTACGCAGTATTTT; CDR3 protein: CASSVRDIGTSGRSGTQYF
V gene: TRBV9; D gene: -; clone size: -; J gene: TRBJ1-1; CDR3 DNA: TGTGCCAGCAGCGTAGACAGGAACACTGAAGCTTTCTTT; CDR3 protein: CASSVDRNTEAFF
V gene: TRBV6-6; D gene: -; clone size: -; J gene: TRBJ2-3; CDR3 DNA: TGTGCCAGCAGGCCGAGTACAGATACGCAGTATTTT; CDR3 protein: CASRPSTDTQYF
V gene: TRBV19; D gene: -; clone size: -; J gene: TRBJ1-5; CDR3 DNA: TGTGCCAGTAGTATACCCCCCCTGGCATCCCGGGACAATCAGCCCCAGCATTTT; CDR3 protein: CASSIPPLASRDNQPQHF
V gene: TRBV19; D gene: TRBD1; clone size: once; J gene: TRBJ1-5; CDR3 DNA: TGTGCCAGTACTACGACAGGGGGCGACTCGAGCAATCAGCCCCAGCATTTT; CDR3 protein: CASTTTGGDSSNQPQHF
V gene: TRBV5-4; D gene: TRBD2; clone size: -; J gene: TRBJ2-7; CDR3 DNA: TGTGCCAGCAGCTTGAAGGCTAGCGGGAAAAACGAGCAGTACTTC; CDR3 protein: CASSLKASGKNEQYF
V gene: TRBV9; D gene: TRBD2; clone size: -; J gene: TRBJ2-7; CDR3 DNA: TGTGCCAGCAGCGTAGGCCCCTCCCCTAGCGGGAGGGCCTACGAGCAGTACTTC; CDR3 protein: CASSVGPSPSGRAYEQYF
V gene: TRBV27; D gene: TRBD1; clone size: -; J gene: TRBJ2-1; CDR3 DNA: TGTGCCAGCAGTGCGGGGACAGGGAAACAGTTCTTC; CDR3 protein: CASSAGTGKQFF
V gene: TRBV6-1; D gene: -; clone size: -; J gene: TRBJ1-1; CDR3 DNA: TGTGCCAGCATTCGGGGGAACACTGAAGCTTTCTTT; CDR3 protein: CASIRGNTEAFF
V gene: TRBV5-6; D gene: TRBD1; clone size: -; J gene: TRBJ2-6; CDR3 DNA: TGTGCCAGCAGCATCCGTCCGGGACAGGGGGCGCCCGGGGCCAACGTCCTGACTTTC; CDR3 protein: CASSIRPGQGAPGANVLTF
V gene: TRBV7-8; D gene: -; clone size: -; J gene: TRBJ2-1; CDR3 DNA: TGTGCCAGCAGACGCCTAGCCCAGGGGTCCTACAATGAGCAGTTCTTC; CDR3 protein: CASRRLAQGSYNEQFF
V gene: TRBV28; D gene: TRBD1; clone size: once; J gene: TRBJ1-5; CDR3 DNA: TGTGCCAGCAGTCGGACAGGGAACCAGCCCCAGCATTTT; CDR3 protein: CASSRTGNQPQHF
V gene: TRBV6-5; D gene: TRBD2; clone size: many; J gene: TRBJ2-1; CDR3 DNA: TGTGCCAGACCCTCACTAGCGGGAGGTTTGAATGAGCAGTTCTTC; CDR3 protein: CARPSLAGGLNEQFF
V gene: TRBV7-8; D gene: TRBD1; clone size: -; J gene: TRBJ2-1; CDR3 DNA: TGTGCCAGCAGCTTAGGGGACAGGGTACATGAGCAGTTCTTC; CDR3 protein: CASSLGDRVHEQFF
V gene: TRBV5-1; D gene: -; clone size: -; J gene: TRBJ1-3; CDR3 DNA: TGCGCCAGCAGCTTGACAGTTAATGGAAACACCATATATTTT; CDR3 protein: CASSLTVNGNTIYF
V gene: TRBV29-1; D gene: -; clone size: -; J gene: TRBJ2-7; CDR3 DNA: TGCAGCGTTGTTACCCCTGGCAGGGCGGGGGAGCAGTACTTC; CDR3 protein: CSVVTPGRAGEQYF
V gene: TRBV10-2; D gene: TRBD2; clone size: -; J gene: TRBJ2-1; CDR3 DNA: TGCGCCAGCAGTATCGGGACTAGCGGGAGGTTCCCCTACAATGAGCAGTTCTTC; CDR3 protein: CASSIGTSGRFPYNEQFF
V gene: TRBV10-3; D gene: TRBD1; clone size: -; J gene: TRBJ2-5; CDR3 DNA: TGTGCCATCAGCGGGACAGGGGGCCCCCTGCAAGAGACCCAGTACTTC; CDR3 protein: CAISGTGGPLQETQYF
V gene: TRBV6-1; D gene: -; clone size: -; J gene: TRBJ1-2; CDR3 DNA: TGTGCCAGCAATTCGGCCAGGGGAAGTGGCTACACCTTC; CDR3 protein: CASNSARGSGYTF
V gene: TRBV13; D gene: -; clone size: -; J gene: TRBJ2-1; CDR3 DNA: TGTGCCAGCAGCTCATTACGGGACTCCTCCTACAATGAGCAGTTCTTC; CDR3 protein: CASSSLRDSSYNEQFF
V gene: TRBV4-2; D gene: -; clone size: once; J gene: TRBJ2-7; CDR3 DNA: TGTGCCAGCAGCCAAGGTAGCGGCACCTACGAGCAGTACTTC; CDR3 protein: CASSQGSGTYEQYF
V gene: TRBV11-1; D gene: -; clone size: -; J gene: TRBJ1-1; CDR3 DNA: TGTGCCAGCAGCTCCAACTCAGGGAACACTGAAGCTTTCTTT; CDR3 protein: CASSSNSGNTEAFF
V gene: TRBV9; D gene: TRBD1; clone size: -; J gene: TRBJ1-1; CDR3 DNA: TGTGCCAGCAGCGTTGGGGACAGCCCCCTGCGACGGAACACTGAAGCTTTCTTT; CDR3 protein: CASSVGDSPLRRNTEAFF
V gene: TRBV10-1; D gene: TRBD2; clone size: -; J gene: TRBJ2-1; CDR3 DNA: TGCGCCAGCAGCGGGACTAGCGGGAGTGTAGAGCAGTTCTTC; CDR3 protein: CASSGTSGSVEQFF
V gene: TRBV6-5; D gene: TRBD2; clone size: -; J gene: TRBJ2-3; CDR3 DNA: TGTGCCAGCAGTTACTCGACTAGCGGTAGCACAGATACGCAGTATTTT; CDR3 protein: CASSYSTSGSTDTQYF
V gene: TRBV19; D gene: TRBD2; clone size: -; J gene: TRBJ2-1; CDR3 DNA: TGTGCCAGTAGTATCATGGCTAGCGGGAGTATCGTCTATGAGCAGTTCTTC; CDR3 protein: CASSIMASGSIVYEQFF
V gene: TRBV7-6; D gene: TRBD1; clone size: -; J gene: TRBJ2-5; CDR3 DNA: TGTGCCAGCAGCTTAGAGTGGGACCCGGGACAGGGACAAGAGACCCAGTACTTC; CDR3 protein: CASSLEWDPGQGQETQYF
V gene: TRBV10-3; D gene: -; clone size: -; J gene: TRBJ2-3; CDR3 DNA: TGTGGCGTGGGTGTGGGGCTCACAGATACGCAGTATTTT; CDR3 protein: CGVGVGLTDTQYF
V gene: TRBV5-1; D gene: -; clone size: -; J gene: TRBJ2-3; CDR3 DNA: TGCGCCAGCAGCTTGGCCGGCAGGGAGGCAGATACGCAGTATTTT; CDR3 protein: CASSLAGREADTQYF
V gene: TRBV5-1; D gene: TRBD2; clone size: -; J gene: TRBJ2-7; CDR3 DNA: TGCGCCAGCAGCTTGGTTTCACTAGCGGGAGGTGAGGGCTACGAGCAGTACTTC; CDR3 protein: CASSLVSLAGGEGYEQYF
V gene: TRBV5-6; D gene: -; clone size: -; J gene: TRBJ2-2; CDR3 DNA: TGTGCCAGCAGCAAGGTATTGGGGGCCTCCGGGGAGCTGTTTTTT; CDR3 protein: CASSKVLGASGELFF
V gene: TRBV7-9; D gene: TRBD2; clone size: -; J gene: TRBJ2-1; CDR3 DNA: TGTGCCAGCAGCTTAAGGAGCGGGAGGCGGTTTGGCGCTGAGCAGTTCTTC; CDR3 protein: CASSLRSGRRFGAEQFF
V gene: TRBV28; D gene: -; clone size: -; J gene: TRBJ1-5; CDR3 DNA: TGTGCCAGCAGTTTTTCAATAGGGGTGGGCCAGCCCCAGCATTTT; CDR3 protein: CASSFSIGVGQPQHF